The present T cell receptor (beta chain) was sequenced within a study of T cells in Graves' hyperthyroidism and ophthalmopathy. Study-wide findings and caveats: Classification by a 13 V-J model distinguished ophthalmopathy from stable hyperthyroidism. Among thyroid clonotypes expanded above 0.001, most also appeared in blood.

RNA transcripts provided the source from which TCR beta CDR3 regions were amplified. First-round RT-PCR with HTBI primers amplified the TCR CDR3 region. Using its own MiXCR run on the multiplex PCR reads, TCRdb lists one record per CDR3 protein. Here the sample spans approximately 600,000 distinct CDR3 sequences, around 20% being singletons. Diagnostic decisions used clinical symptoms, serum thyroxine and TRAb, thyroid ultrasound and orbital computed tomography. PBMCs were derived from around 10 ml fresh peripheral blood. The CDR3 covers 14 residues. V lost 3 bases, J lost 0 bases, and 6 bases lay in between. CDR1 and CDR2 from the germline V gene are MDHEN and SYDVKM. This clonotype was seen a few times. Its target is not known.

The V gene is TRBV28, the J gene TRBJ1-3; tentatively, D is TRBD1 (5 bases). The sequence was obtained from a young man with Graves' ophthalmopathy. Specimen: blood. CDR3 bases: TGTGCCAGCAGTTTCAGGGTCTCTGGAAACACCATATATTTT. Encoded protein: CASSFRVSGNTIYF.